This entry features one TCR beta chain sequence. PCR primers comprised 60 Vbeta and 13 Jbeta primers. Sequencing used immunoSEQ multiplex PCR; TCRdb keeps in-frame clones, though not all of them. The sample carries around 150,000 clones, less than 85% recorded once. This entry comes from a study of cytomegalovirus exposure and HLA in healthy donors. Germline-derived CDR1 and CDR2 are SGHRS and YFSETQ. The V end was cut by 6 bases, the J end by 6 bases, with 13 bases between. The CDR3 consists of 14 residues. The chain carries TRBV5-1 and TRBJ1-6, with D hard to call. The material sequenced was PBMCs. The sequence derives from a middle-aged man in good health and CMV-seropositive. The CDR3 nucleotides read TGCGCCAGCAACCCGGGAGACGTTAATTCACCCCTCCACTTT. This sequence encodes CASNPGDVNSPLHF.